This TCR beta chain appears in the sequencing data of a study of siplizumab effects on memory and regulatory T cells. CDR3 length equals 14 residues. V was trimmed by 1 base and J by 6 bases, leaving 7 bases between them. The V gene's germline CDR1 is SGHNT and CDR2 YENEEA. A remark on this clone: The antigen is not known.

The study, taken as a whole, reports: The diversity of naive T cells seemed greater than that of memory cells, and their alloresponse contribution seemed major.

Profiled with immunoSEQ multiplex PCR; TCRdb holds only in-frame clones, not every one. The top ten hold 1% to 1.5% of the sample, which has over 80,000 clones, roughly 94% seen once. The clonotype was recovered from a human donor in good health. The chain links TRBV11-3 to TRBJ1-6; D remains unclear. Input material: non-Treg CD4+ T cells sorted from blood. The CDR3 DNA reads TGTGCCAGCAGCTTAGGAGGGATTAATTCACCCCTCCACTTT. Translated: CASSLGGINSPLHF. The variable domain in full, with the rest retrieved from reference TRBV11-3 and TRBJ1-6, is EAGVVQSPRYKIIEKKQPVAFWCNPISGHNTLYWYLQNLGQGPELLIRYENEEAVDDSQLPKDRFSAERLKGVDSTLKIQPAELGDSAVYLCASSLGGINSPLHFGNGTRLTVT.